This T cell receptor (beta chain) was sequenced for a study of T-cell memory formation after mild COVID-19. Overall study findings and caveats: Clones contracting day 15 to 85 were balanced CD4/CD8; later expanders leaned CD4+.

The CDR3 runs to 12 residues. CDR1 is SQVTM, CDR2 ANQGSEA, per germline. V was cut by 4 bases and J by 0 bases, with 6 bases left in between. Worth noting for this clonotype: The antigen is unknown.

With constant-segment primers, 5'RACE yielded cDNA libraries of TCR alpha and TCR beta that carried sample barcodes and UMIs. MiXCR, applied by TCRdb to the 5' RACE reads, yields one record per CDR3 protein. The sample contains 100,000 to 130,000 distinct CDR3 sequences, roughly an eighth of which appear only once. V gene TRBV29-1 combines with J gene TRBJ1-1, with D unclear. The TCR comes from a man younger than 35 who had mild COVID-19 (a few samples of this study predate the infection). Cell type and time point are not known. Sample: PBMCs or a T cell subset sorted from them (not recorded which). CDR3 in DNA: TGCAGCGTTGTGAACATGAACACTGAAGCTTTCTTT. Protein product: CSVVNMNTEAFF.